This is a list of T cell receptor beta chains from one sample in a study of blood T cell repertoires in COVID-19. The assay was immunoSEQ multiplex PCR, and TCRdb's table has in-frame clones only and misses some. Found here are fewer than 300,000 clones, approximately 82% of them singletons; the top ten hold less than 4%. Specimen: peripheral blood. These receptors were taken from a woman aged 18-29 years with acute or convalescent COVID-19. Each CDR3 is given with its conserved first and last residue. The D gene is left open where the match is weak. The size entry is marked missing in some rows and otherwise reads once, few, many or a size class.

D	J	size	V	DNA	CDR3
NA	TRBJ1-5	NA	TRBV6-2/TRBV6-3	TGTGCCAGCAGACCTACAGGCCTCAATCAGCCCCAGCATTTT	CASRPTGLNQPQHF
NA	TRBJ2-3	NA	TRBV19	TGTGCCAGTAGTATAGATACAGCCACAGATACGCAGTATTTT	CASSIDTATDTQYF
NA	TRBJ1-2	NA	TRBV28	TGTGCCAGCAGTTTAGGGGCGAACTTGGGAGGCTACACCTTC	CASSLGANLGGYTF
NA	TRBJ1-1	NA	TRBV6-5	TGTGCCAGCAGTTACTCGTTTTGGATAGGAGACACTGAAGCTTTCTTT	CASSYSFWIGDTEAFF
TRBD2	TRBJ2-7	once	TRBV6-2/TRBV6-3	TGTGCCAGCACCCCACGGGGGGGCAACTCCTACGAGCAGTACTTC	CASTPRGGNSYEQYF
TRBD1	TRBJ1-2	NA	TRBV28	TGTGCCAGCAGCTTTCACAGGGGGACTAACTATGGCTACACCTTC	CASSFHRGTNYGYTF
NA	TRBJ2-2	NA	TRBV21-1	TGTGCCAGCAGCATACCCCGGGACAGGCAACCCCCAATGGACACCGGGGAGCTGTTTTTT	CASSIPRDRQPPMDTGELFF
NA	TRBJ1-1	NA	TRBV19	TGTGCCAGTAGTATGGGGCACACTGAAGCTTTCTTT	CASSMGHTEAFF
TRBD1	TRBJ1-6	once	TRBV10-2	TGCGCCAGCAGTGAAACAGGGGGTATTTCACCCCTCCACTTT	CASSETGGISPLHF
TRBD2	TRBJ2-3	NA	TRBV7-2	TGTGCCAGCAGCTTAGTTTGGCGGGAGCTCGGAGATACGCAGTATTTT	CASSLVWRELGDTQYF
NA	TRBJ2-1	once	TRBV20-1	TGCAGTGCTAGTCTAGAATCCTACAATGAGCAGTTCTTC	CSASLESYNEQFF
TRBD2	TRBJ2-2	NA	TRBV9	TGTGCCAGCAGCGTGACGGGACTAGCGGGAGGAATGGGCACCGGGGAGCTGTTTTTT	CASSVTGLAGGMGTGELFF
TRBD1	TRBJ2-1	NA	TRBV7-2	TGTGCCAGCGCGGACAGGAGCTCCTACAATGAGCAGTTCTTC	CASADRSSYNEQFF
TRBD2	TRBJ2-3	NA	TRBV25-1	TGTGCCAGCAGTGACCTCGGACTAGCGGGAGGTAGGGATACGCAGTATTTT	CASSDLGLAGGRDTQYF
NA	TRBJ1-1	once	TRBV2	TGTGCCAGCAGTGAGGAGATGAACACTGAAGCTTTCTTT	CASSEEMNTEAFF
TRBD1	TRBJ2-5	NA	TRBV5-8	TGTGCCAGCGGGACAGGGGAAGAGACCCAGTACTTC	CASGTGEETQYF
TRBD2	TRBJ2-3	NA	TRBV9	TGTGCCAGCAGCTCCCGGACTAGCGGGAGGTTAGATACGCAGTATTTT	CASSSRTSGRLDTQYF
TRBD2	TRBJ2-7	NA	TRBV4-3	TGCGCCAGCAGCCAAGATGTGACTAGCGGGAATTATTACGAGCAGTACTTC	CASSQDVTSGNYYEQYF
NA	TRBJ1-1	NA	TRBV7-2	TGTGCCAGCAGCCCCCCCCCGGACAGTTTT	CASSPPPDSF
TRBD2	TRBJ2-1	once	TRBV2	TGTGCCAGCAGCGCGGCACTAGCGGGTAATGAGCAGTTCTTC	CASSAALAGNEQFF
TRBD1	TRBJ2-5	NA	TRBV2	TGTGCCAGCAGTCCTTGGCCGACAGGGAATTGGGAGACCCAGTACTTC	CASSPWPTGNWETQYF
NA	TRBJ1-1	NA	TRBV6-2/TRBV6-3	TGTGCCAGCAGTTACCAAGGCGGGGACACTGAAGCTTTCTTT	CASSYQGGDTEAFF
TRBD1	TRBJ2-2	NA	TRBV4-3	TGCGCCGCCGGGACAGGGGTTCGGACCGGGGAGCTGTTTTTT	CAAGTGVRTGELFF
TRBD1	TRBJ1-2	NA	TRBV12-3/TRBV12-4	TGTGCCAGCACCCAGACAGGGGGCTATGGCTACACCTTC	CASTQTGGYGYTF
TRBD1	TRBJ1-2	few	TRBV2	TGTGCCAGCAGCGTCGGACAGGGGGCCGATGGCTACACCTTC	CASSVGQGADGYTF